The rows below give T cell receptor beta chains drawn from one sample of a study of blood T cell repertoires in COVID-19. Only in-frame clones appear in the TCRdb table, and some are missing; sequencing was by immunoSEQ multiplex PCR. Of about 260,000 clones listed, just under 90% were seen once; the top ten hold approximately 0.9%. Sequenced: PBMCs or T cells enriched from blood (not recorded which). Source of these receptors: a man aged 50 to 59 who had been exposed to COVID-19. Both conserved end residues are part of each CDR3. D genes are given only for firm matches. Clone size appears in some rows only: once, few, many, or a class for an expanded clone.

v_call,j_call,clone_size,d_call,cdr3_aa,cdr3_nt
TRBV5-4,TRBJ1-1,-,-,CASSFGQSTSEAFF,TGTGCCAGCAGCTTTGGACAGTCTACCTCTGAAGCTTTCTTT
TRBV6-5,TRBJ2-5,-,TRBD1,CASSYWGTGQETQYF,TGTGCCAGCAGTTACTGGGGGACAGGCCAAGAGACCCAGTACTTC
TRBV2,TRBJ1-2,-,-,CASSEGSSFGYTF,TGTGCCAGCAGTGAGGGGAGTTCATTTGGCTACACCTTC
TRBV19,TRBJ1-4,-,-,CASSIDPRGHNEKLFF,TGTGCCAGTAGTATAGATCCCCGGGGACATAATGAAAAACTGTTTTTT
TRBV19,TRBJ1-1,-,-,CATSGQPNTEAFF,TGTGCCACTTCCGGACAGCCGAACACTGAAGCTTTCTTT
TRBV28,TRBJ2-3,-,TRBD1,CASSPPDRGLSDTQYF,TGTGCCAGCAGTCCCCCCGACAGGGGGCTTTCAGATACGCAGTATTTT
TRBV7-9,TRBJ1-2,-,TRBD1,CASSPGQGINYGYTF,TGTGCCAGCAGCCCGGGACAGGGGATCAACTATGGCTACACCTTC
TRBV9,TRBJ1-1,-,-,CASSGIAGNTEAFF,TGTGCCAGCAGCGGTATCGCGGGGAACACTGAAGCTTTCTTT
TRBV5-8,TRBJ2-3,few,TRBD2,CASSLGLTSGIVDTQYF,TGTGCCAGCAGCTTGGGGTTGACTAGCGGGATAGTAGATACGCAGTATTTT
TRBV11-2,TRBJ1-2,-,-,CASSLDRGGFYTF,TGTGCCAGCAGCTTAGATAGGGGGGGGTTCTACACCTTC
TRBV10-3,TRBJ1-1,-,-,CAISPLGGSYTEAFF,TGTGCCATCAGCCCCCTTGGGGGCAGTTACACTGAAGCTTTCTTT
TRBV7-8,TRBJ1-2,-,-,CASSKEGMGNLYGYTF,TGTGCCAGCAGCAAGGAGGGGATGGGAAATCTCTATGGCTACACCTTC
TRBV7-9,TRBJ1-1,-,TRBD1,CASSLGQGGEAFF,TGTGCCAGCAGCCTAGGACAGGGTGGCGAAGCTTTCTTT
TRBV6-5,TRBJ1-4,-,-,CASSGDTSEKLFF,TGTGCCAGCAGCGGGGACACCTCCGAAAAACTGTTTTTT
TRBV2,TRBJ1-5,once,-,CASSELVMSGPQHF,TGTGCCAGCAGTGAACTGGTGATGTCGGGGCCCCAGCATTTT
TRBV28,TRBJ1-6,-,TRBD1,CASSSGTVYNSPLHF,TGTGCCAGCAGCTCCGGGACAGTCTATAATTCACCCCTCCACTTT
TRBV13,TRBJ2-1,-,-,CASSLTGYNEQFF,TGTGCCAGCAGCCTAACAGGCTACAATGAGCAGTTCTTC
TRBV6-5,TRBJ2-1,-,-,CASNRLTHNEQFF,TGTGCCAGCAATCGACTAACTCACAATGAGCAGTTCTTC
TRBV6-6,TRBJ1-1,-,-,CASSYLLSPAFF,TGTGCCAGCAGTTACCTTCTATCCCCCGCTTTCTTT
TRBV7-3,TRBJ2-1,-,-,CASSFSGSYNEQFF,TGTGCCAGCAGCTTTTCCGGGAGCTACAATGAGCAGTTCTTC
TRBV7-9,TRBJ1-2,-,TRBD1,CASSFWTGNGYTF,TGTGCCAGCAGCTTCTGGACAGGGAATGGCTACACCTTC
TRBV28,TRBJ2-4,-,TRBD2,CASSERGGLINIQYF,TGTGCCAGCAGTGAGCGGGGGGGCCTTATAAACATTCAGTACTTC
TRBV3-1/TRBV3-2,TRBJ2-1,-,TRBD2,CASSQGSGRANEQFF,TGTGCCAGCAGCCAAGGTAGCGGGAGGGCGAATGAGCAGTTCTTC
TRBV11-2,TRBJ1-1,-,-,CASSTGIATEAFF,TGTGCCAGCAGCACTGGGATAGCGACTGAAGCTTTCTTT
TRBV25-1,TRBJ1-6,-,TRBD1,CASISNLLPGTGDSPLHF,TGTGCCAGCATTTCGAACCTTCTCCCTGGGACAGGGGATTCACCCCTCCACTTT
TRBV6-1,TRBJ1-2,-,-,CASSVGVGLRNYGYTF,TGTGCCAGCAGTGTTGGTGTGGGGCTGCGCAACTATGGCTACACCTTC
TRBV28,TRBJ1-4,few,-,CATLVGEEKLFF,TGTGCCACCCTCGTCGGGGAAGAAAAACTGTTTTTT
TRBV28,TRBJ1-1,-,-,CASIPQGSEAFF,TGTGCCAGCATCCCCCAGGGATCTGAAGCTTTCTTT
TRBV30,TRBJ2-2,-,TRBD2,CAWGRGGRNTGELFF,TGTGCCTGGGGGCGGGGGGGCCGGAACACCGGGGAGCTGTTTTTT
TRBV15,TRBJ1-4,few,-,CATSWAAGDNEKLFF,TGTGCCACCAGCTGGGCGGCCGGGGATAATGAAAAACTGTTTTTT
TRBV5-1,TRBJ2-2,-,-,CASSTDRLNTGELFF,TGCGCCAGCAGCACAGACAGGTTGAACACCGGGGAGCTGTTTTTT
TRBV28,TRBJ2-1,-,-,CASRSVRVREYNEQFF,TGTGCCAGCAGATCCGTTCGGGTCCGGGAGTACAATGAGCAGTTCTTC
TRBV11-2,TRBJ2-2,-,TRBD2,CASSSGLAGVSSTGELFF,TGTGCCAGCAGCTCGGGACTAGCGGGAGTGTCGAGCACCGGGGAGCTGTTTTTT
TRBV3-1/TRBV3-2,TRBJ1-5,once,-,CASSQERGSGPQHF,TGTGCCAGCAGCCAAGAACGGGGATCAGGACCCCAGCATTTT
TRBV28,TRBJ2-5,-,-,CASSFGGWYQETQYF,TGTGCCAGCAGTTTCGGAGGTTGGTATCAAGAGACCCAGTACTTC
TRBV18,TRBJ1-1,-,TRBD1,CASSPPGAPMGQGAEAFF,TGTGCCAGCTCACCGCCAGGGGCCCCAATGGGACAGGGGGCCGAAGCTTTCTTT
TRBV28,TRBJ1-1,-,-,CAAETVNTEAFF,TGTGCCGCTGAGACAGTGAACACTGAAGCTTTCTTT
TRBV7-9,TRBJ1-2,-,TRBD1,CASSLGQGNGYTF,TGTGCCAGCAGCTTGGGACAGGGAAACGGCTACACCTTC
TRBV18,TRBJ1-5,-,-,CASSGTFGNQPQHF,TGTGCCAGCTCAGGCACCTTCGGCAATCAGCCCCAGCATTTT
TRBV12-5,TRBJ1-2,-,-,CASGLVFGQDGYGYTF,TGTGCTAGTGGTTTGGTATTTGGGCAGGATGGGTATGGCTACACCTTC
TRBV28,TRBJ1-2,-,-,CASSLSGRGRGGHYGYTF,TGTGCCAGCAGTTTATCGGGGAGGGGCAGGGGAGGTCACTATGGCTACACCTTC
TRBV29-1,TRBJ2-1,-,-,CSVEDLGGESYNEQFF,TGCAGCGTTGAAGATTTGGGTGGAGAATCGTACAATGAGCAGTTCTTC
TRBV5-1,TRBJ2-1,-,TRBD2,CASSPGLAGVDEQFF,TGCGCCAGCAGCCCGGGACTAGCGGGAGTTGATGAGCAGTTCTTC
TRBV5-1,TRBJ2-1,-,TRBD2,CASQGLSGRRNEQFF,TGCGCCAGCCAGGGGCTTAGCGGGAGACGTAATGAGCAGTTCTTC
TRBV28,TRBJ2-2,once,TRBD1,CASWTGNTGELFF,TGTGCCAGCTGGACAGGGAACACCGGGGAGCTGTTTTTT
TRBV7-2,TRBJ1-5,-,-,CASSLQGGDQPQHF,TGTGCCAGCAGCTTACAGGGAGGGGATCAGCCCCAGCATTTT
TRBV7-2,TRBJ1-5,-,TRBD1,CASSLFDREVRNQPQHF,TGTGCCAGCAGCTTATTTGACAGGGAGGTGCGAAATCAGCCCCAGCATTTT
TRBV5-1,TRBJ2-2,-,-,CASSAGQTSNTGELFF,TGCGCCAGCAGCGCGGGACAGACGTCGAACACCGGGGAGCTGTTTTTT
TRBV11-3,TRBJ1-5,few,-,CASSLSRLSNQPQHF,TGTGCCAGCAGCTTGTCCAGACTCTCCAATCAGCCCCAGCATTTT
TRBV12-3/TRBV12-4,TRBJ1-1,-,-,CASSLGGEGEAFF,TGTGCCAGCAGTTTAGGCGGAGAGGGCGAAGCTTTCTTT
TRBV19,TRBJ1-2,-,-,CASSIRGDYGYTF,TGTGCCAGTAGTATTCGGGGGGACTATGGCTACACCTTC
TRBV27,TRBJ2-3,-,-,CASSPNGGPRTDTQYF,TGTGCCAGCAGTCCGAACGGGGGGCCTCGCACAGATACGCAGTATTTT
TRBV7-7,TRBJ2-1,-,TRBD1,CASSSGTALYNEQFF,TGTGCTAGCAGCTCCGGGACAGCATTATACAATGAGCAGTTCTTC
TRBV18,TRBJ2-1,-,TRBD1,CASSPLTGGPSDEQFF,TGTGCCAGCTCACCACTTACAGGGGGACCGAGTGATGAGCAGTTCTTC
TRBV27,TRBJ1-6,-,-,CASSLSPGQRYNSPLHF,TGTGCCAGCAGTTTATCGCCGGGACAAAGATATAATTCACCCCTCCACTTT
TRBV3-1/TRBV3-2,TRBJ2-7,-,-,CASSQARQGGGEQYF,TGTGCCAGCAGCCAAGCCCGACAGGGAGGCGGCGAGCAGTACTTC